These 13 T cell receptor beta chains originate from one sample sequenced in a study of identical twins. TCRdb re-called the 5' RACE reads with MiXCR, one entry per CDR3 protein. The table includes fewer than 900,000 distinct CDR3 sequences, over 15% detected once. These data were also filed under a second study, of T cells expressing NK-cell markers.

The material sequenced was PBMCs. The receptors stem from a woman younger than 30 in good health.

This clonotype was detected a few times. V is TRBV5-1 and J is TRBJ2-3; 9 positions agree with TRBD2. V trimming: 2 bases; J trimming: 2 bases; junction bases outside the gene matches: 3. This CDR3 comprises 15 residues. Germline V gene sequence: CDR1 SGHRS, CDR2 YFSETQ. The CDR3 sequence: CASSFLAGDTDTQYF. In DNA form, the CDR3 reads TGCGCCAGCAGCTTTTTAGCGGGGGACACAGATACGCAGTATTTT.

The chain carries TRBV20-1 and TRBJ1-2; 7 bases agree with TRBD1. The ends lost 1 base at V and 4 bases at J; junction bases unmatched: 6. The CDR3 extends over 14 amino acids. Per germline, CDR1 DFQATT and CDR2 SNEGSKA (reference sequence). The CDR3 here is CSARVRDSSYGYTF. The DNA of the CDR3 is TGCAGTGCTAGAGTCCGGGACAGCTCCTATGGCTACACCTTC.

This clonotype was counted between two and nine times. The chain is built from TRBV20-1 and TRBJ2-7; 11 nucleotides agree with TRBD2. CDR3 length: 13 amino acids. In germline, CDR1 is DFQATT, CDR2 SNEGSKA (reference sequence). V shed 5 bases, J shed 4 bases, and the junction held 4 bases outside the gene matches. In nucleotides, the CDR3 is TGCAGTGCTCCTAGCGGGAGGAAATACGAGCAGTACTTC. Protein: CSAPSGRKYEQYF.

This clonotype was counted a few times. The chain recombines TRBV12-3 or TRBV12-4 with TRBJ2-1; the match to TRBD2 covers 9 bases. The CDR3 sequence is 16 residues long. Unmatched junction bases numbered 11, after V lost 8 bases and J lost 3 bases. CDR3 in DNA: TGTGCCAGCGGGGTAAATCTAGCGGGGAGCTACAATGAGCAGTTCTTC. Protein: CASGVNLAGSYNEQFF.

This clonotype has only a few counts. The chain uses TRBV10-2 and TRBJ2-1; the match to TRBD2 covers 12 bases. There are 15 residues in the CDR3. Germline trimming cut 3 bases from V and 9 bases from J; bases unmatched to any gene: 6. The germline CDR1 and CDR2 sequences are WSHSY and SAAADI. This chain's CDR3 is CASSDTSGRRGEQFF. The CDR3 coding sequence is TGCGCCAGCAGTGATACTAGCGGGAGGAGGGGTGAGCAGTTCTTC.

This clonotype was recorded a few times. The chain carries TRBV9 and TRBJ2-1, with a tentative D call TRBD2 (6 bases). Germline V CDR1 and CDR2: SGDLS, YYNGEE. V was clipped by 6 bases and J by 10 bases, with 26 bases between them. The CDR3 sequence is 16 residues long. The CDR3 here is CASTLEGGATTREQFF. CDR3 DNA: TGTGCCAGCACCCTAGAGGGAGGAGCCACCACAAGGGAGCAGTTCTTC.

This clonotype has more than one count but fewer than ten. The chain links TRBV12-3 or TRBV12-4 to TRBJ1-2, with TRBD1 matching over 7 bases. With 6 bases clipped from V and 8 bases from J, the junction kept 12 bases outside the gene matches. The CDR3 totals 14 residues. For the CDR3, the DNA is TGTGCCAGCAGGGCTTCGACAGGGTGGGACGGCTACACCTTC. Residues: CASRASTGWDGYTF.

This clonotype was observed a handful of times. V usage is TRBV7-9 and J usage is TRBJ2-3; maybe TRBD2 (6 bases). Per germline, CDR1 SEHNR and CDR2 FQNEAQ (reference sequence). This CDR3 contains 16 residues. The ends were cut back, 5 bases at V and 3 bases at J, with 18 bases in the middle. The CDR3 loop reads CASSPRLVVSTDTQYF. CDR3 DNA: TGTGCCAGCAGCCCTAGACTAGTGGTCTCTACAGATACGCAGTATTTT.

This clonotype was found a few times. The chain is built from TRBV11-2 and TRBJ2-5; possible D gene TRBD1, 7 bases. The germline V gene encodes CDR1 SGHAT and CDR2 FQNNGV. The CDR3 is made up of 15 amino acids. V lost 5 bases and J lost 5, with 18 bases in between. CDR3 nucleotides: TGTGCCAGCAGCCTCCGACAGGGACTTTACGAGACCCAGTACTTC. It specifies CASSLRQGLYETQYF. The full variable domain, with the rest looked up from reference TRBV11-2 and TRBJ2-5, is EAGVAQSPRYKIIEKRQSVAFWCNPISGHATLYWYQQILGQGPKLLIQFQNNGVVDDSQLPKDRFSAERLKGVDSTLKIQPAKLEDSAVYLCASSLRQGLYETQYFGPGTRLLVL.

The chain couples TRBV7-8 to TRBJ2-3; no definite D call. The CDR3 runs 14 residues. The germline V gene encodes CDR1 SGHVS and CDR2 FQNEAQ. Between the trimmed V and J ends, which lost 2 bases and 4 bases, there was a span of 10 bases. This CDR3 reads CASSLRSPADTQYF. CDR3 nucleotide sequence: TGTGCCAGCAGCTTAAGGTCCCCAGCAGATACGCAGTATTTT.

The V and J genes are TRBV5-1 and TRBJ1-1, with D possibly TRBD1 on 5 matching bases. Trimming pared 5 bases from V and 0 bases from J, leaving 11 bases between. Germline V gene data show CDR1 as SGHRS and CDR2 as YFSETQ. The CDR3 spans 14 residues. CDR3 nucleotides: TGCGCCAGCAGTAAAGGGACCATGAACACTGAAGCTTTCTTT. Its protein is CASSKGTMNTEAFF.

The chain joins TRBV27 to TRBJ2-7; 12 bases line up with TRBD2. Germline V gene lookup returns CDR1 MNHEY and CDR2 SMNVEV (reference sequence). Losses at the gene ends were 3 bases for V and 1 base for J; bases not matched to a gene: 4. This CDR3 contains 16 residues. CDR3 in DNA: TGTGCCAGCAGTTTGTTGACTAGCGGGAGTTCCTACGAGCAGTACTTC. This sequence encodes CASSLLTSGSSYEQYF.

This clonotype appeared a few times. The chain joins TRBV6-5 to TRBJ1-1; 8 nucleotides agree with TRBD1. V shed 2 bases and J 12 bases; nucleotides not matched to a gene: 14. Per the germline V gene, CDR1 is MNHEY and CDR2 is SVGAGI. The CDR3 has 15 residues. In DNA, the CDR3 is TGTGCCAGCAGTTACGCGTTCGGACAGGGCCGGGGCTCTTTCTTT. This gives the protein CASSYAFGQGRGSFF.